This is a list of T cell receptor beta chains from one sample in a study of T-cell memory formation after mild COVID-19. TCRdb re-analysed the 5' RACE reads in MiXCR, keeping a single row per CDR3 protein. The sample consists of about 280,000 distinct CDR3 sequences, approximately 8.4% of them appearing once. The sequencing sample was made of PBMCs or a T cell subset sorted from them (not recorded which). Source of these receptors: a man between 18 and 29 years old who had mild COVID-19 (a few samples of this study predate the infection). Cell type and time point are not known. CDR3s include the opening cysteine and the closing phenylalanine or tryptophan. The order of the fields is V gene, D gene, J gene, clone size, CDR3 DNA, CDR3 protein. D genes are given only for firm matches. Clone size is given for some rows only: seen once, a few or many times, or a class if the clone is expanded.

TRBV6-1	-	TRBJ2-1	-	TGTGCCAGCAGTGAAGGGAATTCCTACAATGAGCAGTTCTTC	CASSEGNSYNEQFF
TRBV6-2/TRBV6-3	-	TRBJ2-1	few	TGTGCCAGCAGTTCGTCCTGGCATGAGCAGTTCTTC	CASSSSWHEQFF
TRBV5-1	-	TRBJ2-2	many	TGCGCCAGCAGCTTGTGGGACTACACCGGGGAGCTGTTTTTT	CASSLWDYTGELFF
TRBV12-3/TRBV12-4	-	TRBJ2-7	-	TGTGCCAGCAGCCCCCACCGCTACGAGCAGTACTTC	CASSPHRYEQYF
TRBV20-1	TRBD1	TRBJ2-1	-	TGCAGTGCTAGACTACCCGGGACAGGGTCGCTCACCCTCTCCAATGAGCAGTTCTTC	CSARLPGTGSLTLSNEQFF
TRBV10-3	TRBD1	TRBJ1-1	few	TGTGCCATCAGTGATAGGCGGCAGGGGGAAAGAGGGAACACTGAAGCTTTCTTT	CAISDRRQGERGNTEAFF
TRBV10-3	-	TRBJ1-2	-	TGTGCCATCAGTGATCCTATTACCGGCCTCTATGGCTACACCTTC	CAISDPITGLYGYTF
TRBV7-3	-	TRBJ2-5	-	TGTGCCAGCAGCCACGTAACCGAGACCGGGCTCAGCGTCGGAGAGACCCAGTACTTC	CASSHVTETGLSVGETQYF
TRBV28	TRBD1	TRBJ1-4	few	TGTGCCAGCAGTTCCCATGGGACAGGGGACGGGGAAAAACTGTTTTTT	CASSSHGTGDGEKLFF
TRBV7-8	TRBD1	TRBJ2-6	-	TGTGCCAGCAGGTCACCTATGGGACAGGGGGCGAGCTCTGGGGCCAACGTCCTGACTTTC	CASRSPMGQGASSGANVLTF
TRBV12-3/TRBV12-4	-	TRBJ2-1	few	TGTGCCAGCAGTTTAGCGCGGGCCAATGAGCAGTTCTTC	CASSLARANEQFF
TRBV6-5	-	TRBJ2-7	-	TGTGCCAGCAGTTACTCCGGACAGAGCTCCTACGAGCAGTACTTC	CASSYSGQSSYEQYF
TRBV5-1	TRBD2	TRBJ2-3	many	TGCGCCAGCAGCCTTAGCGGGGGGACTAGCACAGATACGCAGTATTTT	CASSLSGGTSTDTQYF
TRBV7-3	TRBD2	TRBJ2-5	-	TGTGCCAGCACCCGGGGGAGGGGACCCGGTGAGACCCAGTACTTC	CASTRGRGPGETQYF
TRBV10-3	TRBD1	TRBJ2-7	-	TGTGCCATCAGTGGCAGGGGGCAAGACTACGAGCAGTACTTC	CAISGRGQDYEQYF
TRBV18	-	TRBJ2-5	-	TGTGCCAGCTCACTCGACCAGACCCAGTACTTC	CASSLDQTQYF
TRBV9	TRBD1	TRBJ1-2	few	TGTGCCAGCAGCGTAACAGGGGCAGGAGGCTACACCTTC	CASSVTGAGGYTF
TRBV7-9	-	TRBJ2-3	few	TGTGCCAGCAGCTTATCTCGCGGGCCCACAGATACGCAGTATTTT	CASSLSRGPTDTQYF
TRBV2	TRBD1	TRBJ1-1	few	TGTGCCAGCAGCGGACTACCCTCTATGGGACAGGGCACTGAAGCTTTCTTT	CASSGLPSMGQGTEAFF
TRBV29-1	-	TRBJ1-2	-	TGCAGCGCACCGTCCCCCCCAACCTTC	CSAPSPPTF
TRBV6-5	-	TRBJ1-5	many	TGTGCCAGCAGTGCAACAGGGTTAGTGGTGAGCAATCAGCCCCAGCATTTT	CASSATGLVVSNQPQHF
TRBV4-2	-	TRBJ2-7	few	TGTGCCAGCAGCCAAGATGGGGCCATCCCCTCCTACGAGCAGTACTTC	CASSQDGAIPSYEQYF
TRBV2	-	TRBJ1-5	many	TGTGCCAGCAGTGAACTAGAGGGGGGGCAGCCCCAGCATTTT	CASSELEGGQPQHF
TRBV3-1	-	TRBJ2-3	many	TGTGCCAGCAGCCAAAGTGGACTATTCACAGATACGCAGTATTTT	CASSQSGLFTDTQYF
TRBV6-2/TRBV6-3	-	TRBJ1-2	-	TGTGCCAGCACTACCCCTGTTCTTGGGGGCTACACCTTC	CASTTPVLGGYTF
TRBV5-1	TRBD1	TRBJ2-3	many	TGCGCCAGCAGCGGGGCGGGACAGGTATCGAATAGGGATCGCGATACGCAGTATTTT	CASSGAGQVSNRDRDTQYF